A selection of T cell receptor beta chains follows, all from one sample in a study of cytomegalovirus exposure and HLA in healthy donors. Only in-frame clones appear in the TCRdb table, and some are missing; sequencing was by immunoSEQ multiplex PCR. Of 250,000 to 350,000 clones detected, about four fifths appear once; the ten largest clones hold more than 0.3%. The sample taken for sequencing was PBMCs. The receptors come from a girl aged 2-10 years in good health and CMV-seronegative. The CDR3 runs from the conserved cysteine through the conserved F or W. Fields, in order: CDR3 protein, J gene, V gene.

CDR3: CASTWGGSYNEQFF
J: TRBJ2-1
V: TRBV5-4

CDR3: CASRHWLADNEQFF
J: TRBJ2-1
V: TRBV6-5

CDR3: CASSDRDRDSGNTIYF
J: TRBJ1-3
V: TRBV9

CDR3: CASSYMRYNEQFF
J: TRBJ2-1
V: TRBV6-5

CDR3: CASSRSGTSYNEQFF
J: TRBJ2-1
V: TRBV7-9

CDR3: CASSKDSPYEQYF
J: TRBJ2-7
V: TRBV18

CDR3: CASSSPGYEQYF
J: TRBJ2-7
V: TRBV27

CDR3: CASSTTGTDNEQFF
J: TRBJ2-1
V: TRBV28

CDR3: CASIRQGQRGGVGYTF
J: TRBJ1-2
V: TRBV2

CDR3: CASTRGAPGNTIYF
J: TRBJ1-3
V: TRBV6-1

CDR3: CASRAFRDRNEKLFF
J: TRBJ1-4
V: TRBV2

CDR3: CASSLARGAKTQYF
J: TRBJ2-5
V: TRBV5-6

CDR3: CSVEVGRSYGYTF
J: TRBJ1-2
V: TRBV29-1

CDR3: CASSQPPGQADNEQFF
J: TRBJ2-1
V: TRBV7-9

CDR3: CASSEPGIVTEAFF
J: TRBJ1-1
V: TRBV25-1

CDR3: CASSLAITDTQYF
J: TRBJ2-3
V: TRBV7-6

CDR3: CASIKRQGSKNTEAFF
J: TRBJ1-1
V: TRBV6-6

CDR3: CARSLPTEFPGANVLTF
J: TRBJ2-6
V: TRBV5-3

CDR3: CASSLDARANGYTF
J: TRBJ1-2
V: TRBV5-1

CDR3: CASSLGSSGTDTQYF
J: TRBJ2-3
V: TRBV7-2

CDR3: CASSAEETQYF
J: TRBJ2-5
V: TRBV6-1

CDR3: CASSPRGGGNQPQHF
J: TRBJ1-5
V: TRBV10-2

CDR3: CASHPPGGGSNQPQHF
J: TRBJ1-5
V: TRBV28

CDR3: CAWRLSREAFF
J: TRBJ1-1
V: TRBV30

CDR3: CASSRDRGDGYTF
J: TRBJ1-2
V: TRBV6-6

CDR3: CASRLTGYGNTEAFF
J: TRBJ1-1
V: TRBV7-6

CDR3: CASSSLAGSQETQYF
J: TRBJ2-5
V: TRBV5-1

CDR3: CASSVGDSYNSPLHF
J: TRBJ1-6
V: TRBV9

CDR3: CALKELRATYNEQFF
J: TRBJ2-1
V: TRBV6-1

CDR3: CASTATGTGDYEQYF
J: TRBJ2-7
V: TRBV5-1

CDR3: CASSLNEEGNEKLFF
J: TRBJ1-4
V: TRBV7-9

CDR3: CAISENRGFYTDTQYF
J: TRBJ2-3
V: TRBV10-3

CDR3: CASSAYRGPGYNEQFF
J: TRBJ2-1
V: TRBV7-6

CDR3: CARSLCLAGTFSSYNEQFF
J: TRBJ2-1
V: TRBV5-3

CDR3: CASSLDSLLEAFF
J: TRBJ1-1
V: TRBV7-9

CDR3: CASSLYPSGGRESGNEQFF
J: TRBJ2-1
V: TRBV7-9

CDR3: CASSGGQLHADTQYF
J: TRBJ2-3
V: TRBV6-1

CDR3: CASSLESVLDEQFF
J: TRBJ2-1
V: TRBV27

CDR3: CASSPNRWGFGTEGNTIYF
J: TRBJ1-3
V: TRBV7-9

CDR3: CATSRGERTSDAEQFF
J: TRBJ2-1
V: TRBV15

CDR3: CASSIVLGAPGQGETQYF
J: TRBJ2-5
V: TRBV19

CDR3: CASNSGTGNYNEQFF
J: TRBJ2-1
V: TRBV5-4

CDR3: CASRPDSRGREQYF
J: TRBJ2-7
V: TRBV28

CDR3: CASSLALWDNNEQFF
J: TRBJ2-1
V: TRBV7-9

CDR3: CASSLGTGGQETQYF
J: TRBJ2-5
V: TRBV18

CDR3: CASSSNYEQYF
J: NA
V: TRBV5-1

CDR3: CASSLSLAGYGQTQYF
J: TRBJ2-5
V: TRBV7-2

CDR3: CASSLRGIVAGGSYEQYF
J: TRBJ2-7
V: TRBV5-1

CDR3: CASSEGTSGENYEQYF
J: TRBJ2-7
V: TRBV7-8

CDR3: CASSLNGGAGGELFF
J: TRBJ2-2
V: TRBV7-2

CDR3: CASSATGDTEAFF
J: TRBJ1-1
V: TRBV19

CDR3: CASSWRGRLTDTQYF
J: TRBJ2-3
V: TRBV5-4

CDR3: CASSSRTGKEKLFF
J: TRBJ1-4
V: TRBV7-2

CDR3: CATSRDRVNYGYTF
J: TRBJ1-2
V: TRBV15

CDR3: CASSPRVNQPQHF
J: TRBJ1-5
V: TRBV19